This TCR beta chain was recovered during a study of blood T cell repertoires in COVID-19. The overall study: PBMCs, B-cell-depleted T cells, or T cells were the source of the cDNA or gDNA that made up the material.

In the original workflow: It was from reference gene primer amplification that nucleated cell counts were estimated. TCRdb's copy holds only in-frame clones and misses some; the assay was immunoSEQ multiplex PCR. The V and J calls and clone size come from that table; D and trimming were worked out from the DNA. The table lists about 160,000 clones, about 92% of them singletons, with around 17% in the top ten. The CDR3 length is 13 residues. Germline V gene lookup returns CDR1 WNHNN and CDR2 SYGVQD (reference sequence). The J segment lost 6 bases and the V segment lost 5 bases, leaving 5 bases of the junction unmatched.

Sequencing was done on a sample of peripheral blood. V usage is TRBV10-1 and J usage is TRBJ2-7; 9 bases agree with TRBD1. This clonotype was obtained from a man aged 55 to 70 with active or convalescent COVID-19. The CDR3 loop reads CASSSGTGSEQYF. The CDR3 nucleotides are TGCGCCAGCAGTTCCGGGACAGGGTCCGAGCAGTACTTC.